This TCR beta chain was found in a study of cytomegalovirus exposure and HLA in healthy donors. Assay: immunoSEQ multiplex PCR; the TCRdb copy retains only in-frame clones and omits some. Among more than 95,000 clones listed, about nine tenths were seen once. About this clone: The antigen remains unidentified.

The CDR3 loop spans 15 amino acids. V gave up 6 bases and J gave up 2 bases; unmatched junction bases: 10. Germline CDR1 MDHEN, CDR2 SYDVKM. Notes on the study in general: Reported performance of the classifier showed diagnosis of cytomegalovirus status with high specificity and sensitivity. First-cohort TCR clusters were later found to tend to co-occur in the 90 to 150 validation repertoires. Researchers reported that three CMV-associated chains were confirmed in vitro as CMV antigen-specific.

This TCR came from a woman under 30 in good health and CMV-seronegative. What was sequenced was PBMCs. The chain joins TRBV28 to TRBJ2-7; TRBD2 agrees at 7 bases. The CDR3 DNA follows: TGTGCCAGCAGACGATCTAGCGGACCTACCTACGAGCAGTACTTC. As protein: CASRRSSGPTYEQYF.